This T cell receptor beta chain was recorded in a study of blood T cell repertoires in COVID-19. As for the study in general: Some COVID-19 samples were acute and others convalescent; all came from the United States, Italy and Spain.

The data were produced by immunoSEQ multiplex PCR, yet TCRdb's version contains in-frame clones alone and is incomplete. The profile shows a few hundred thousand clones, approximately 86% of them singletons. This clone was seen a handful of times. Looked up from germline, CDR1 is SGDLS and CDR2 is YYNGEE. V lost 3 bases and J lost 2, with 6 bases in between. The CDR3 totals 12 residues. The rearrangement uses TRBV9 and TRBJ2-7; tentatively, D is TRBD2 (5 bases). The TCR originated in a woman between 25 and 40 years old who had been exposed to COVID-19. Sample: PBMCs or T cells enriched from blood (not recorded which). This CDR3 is CASSGGTYEQYF. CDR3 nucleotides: TGTGCCAGCAGCGGAGGGACCTACGAGCAGTACTTC.